This T cell receptor beta chain was identified in a study of T cell responses to AZD1222 COVID-19 vaccine. Germline-derived CDR1 and CDR2 are KGHSH and LQKENI. V was clipped by 4 bases and J by 3 bases; unmatched bases: 9. The CDR3 has 17 residues. The method was immunoSEQ multiplex PCR; TCRdb's version includes in-frame clones alone and lacks a portion of them. Of over 100,000 clones listed, about 88% are singletons. J is TRBJ1-2 and V is TRBV18, with TRBD1 identical over 12 bases. This specimen consisted of peripheral blood, obtained on day 0 of AZD1222 vaccination. The clonotype comes from an adult in good health. The DNA of the CDR3 is TGTGCCAGCTCACGCCGGGACAGGGGGCTGACTGACTATGGCTACACCTTC. It yields the protein CASSRRDRGLTDYGYTF.